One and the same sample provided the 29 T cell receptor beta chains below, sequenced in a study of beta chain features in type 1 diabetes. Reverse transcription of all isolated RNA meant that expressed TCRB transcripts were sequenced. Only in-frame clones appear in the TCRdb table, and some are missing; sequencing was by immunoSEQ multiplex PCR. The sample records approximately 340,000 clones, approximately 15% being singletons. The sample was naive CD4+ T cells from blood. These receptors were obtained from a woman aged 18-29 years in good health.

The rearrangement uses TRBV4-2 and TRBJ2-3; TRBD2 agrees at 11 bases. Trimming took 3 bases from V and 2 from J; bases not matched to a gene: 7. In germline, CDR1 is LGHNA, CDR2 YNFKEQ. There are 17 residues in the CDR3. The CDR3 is CASSHLAGGSPTDTQYF. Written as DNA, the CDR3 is TGTGCCAGCAGCCACTTAGCGGGAGGGAGTCCCACAGATACGCAGTATTTT.

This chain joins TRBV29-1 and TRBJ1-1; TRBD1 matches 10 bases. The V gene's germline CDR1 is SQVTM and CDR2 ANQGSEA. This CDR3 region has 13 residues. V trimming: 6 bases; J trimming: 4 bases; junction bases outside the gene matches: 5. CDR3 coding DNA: TGCAGCGTCCCCGGACAGGGGGGCACTGAAGCTTTCTTT. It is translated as CSVPGQGGTEAFF. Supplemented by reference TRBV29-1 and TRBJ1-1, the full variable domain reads SAVISQKPSRDICQRGTSLTIQCQVDSQVTMMFWYRQQPGQSLTLIATANQGSEATYESGFVIDKFPISRPNLTFSTLTVSNMSPEDSSIYLCSVPGQGGTEAFFGQGTRLTVV.

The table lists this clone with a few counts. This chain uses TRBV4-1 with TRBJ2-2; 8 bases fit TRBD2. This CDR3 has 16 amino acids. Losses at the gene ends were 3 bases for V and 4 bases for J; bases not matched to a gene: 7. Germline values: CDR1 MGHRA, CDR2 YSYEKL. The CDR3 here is CASSQTGTRSTGELFF. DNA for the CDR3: TGCGCCAGCAGCCAGACCGGGACTAGAAGCACCGGGGAGCTGTTTTTT.

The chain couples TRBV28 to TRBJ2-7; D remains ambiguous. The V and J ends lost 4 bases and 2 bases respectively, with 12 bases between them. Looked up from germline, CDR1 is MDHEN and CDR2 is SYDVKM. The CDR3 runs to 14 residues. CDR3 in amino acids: CASSWAPRTYEQYF. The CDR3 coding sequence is TGTGCCAGCAGTTGGGCGCCAAGGACCTACGAGCAGTACTTC. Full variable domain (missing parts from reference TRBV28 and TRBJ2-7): DVKVTQSSRYLVKRTGEKVFLECVQDMDHENMFWYRQDPGLGLRLIYFSYDVKMKEKGDIPEGYSVSREKKERFSLILESASTNQTSMYLCASSWAPRTYEQYFGPGTRLTVT.

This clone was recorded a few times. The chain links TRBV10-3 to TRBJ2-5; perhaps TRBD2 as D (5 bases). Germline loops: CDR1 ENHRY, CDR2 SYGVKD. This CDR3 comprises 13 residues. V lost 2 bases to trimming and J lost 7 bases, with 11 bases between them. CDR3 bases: TGTGCCATCAGTGAGAGGCAGGCGGGGACCCAGTACTTC. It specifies CAISERQAGTQYF.

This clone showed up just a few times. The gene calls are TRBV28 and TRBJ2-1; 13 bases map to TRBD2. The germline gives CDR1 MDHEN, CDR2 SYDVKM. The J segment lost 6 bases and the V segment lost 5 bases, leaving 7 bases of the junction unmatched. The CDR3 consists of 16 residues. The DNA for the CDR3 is TGTGCCAGCAGTCCCCTACTAGCGGGAGGGATCAATGAGCAGTTCTTC. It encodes CASSPLLAGGINEQFF.

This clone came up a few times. The CDR3 sequence is CASSPRDRGAEQFF. In DNA form, the CDR3 reads TGTGCCAGCAGCCCGAGGGACAGGGGGGCTGAGCAGTTCTTC. The rearrangement uses TRBV7-8 and TRBJ2-1, with TRBD1 matching 11 bases. V lost 5 bases, J lost 9 bases, and 6 bases stayed unmatched. The germline V gene encodes CDR1 SGHVS and CDR2 FQNEAQ. The CDR3 extends over 14 amino acids.

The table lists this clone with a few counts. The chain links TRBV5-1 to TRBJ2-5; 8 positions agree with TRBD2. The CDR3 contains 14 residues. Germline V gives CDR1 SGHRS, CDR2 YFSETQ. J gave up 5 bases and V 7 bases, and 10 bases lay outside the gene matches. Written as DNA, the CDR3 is TGCGCCAGCTCGCGACTTTCGGGGGGGGAGACCCAGTACTTC. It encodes CASSRLSGGETQYF.

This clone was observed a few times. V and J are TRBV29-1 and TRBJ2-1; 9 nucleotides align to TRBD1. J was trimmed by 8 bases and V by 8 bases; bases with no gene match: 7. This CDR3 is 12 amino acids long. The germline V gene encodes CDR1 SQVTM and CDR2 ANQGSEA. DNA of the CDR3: TGCAGCCTCGGGACAGGGCTTGATGAGCAGTTCTTC. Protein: CSLGTGLDEQFF.

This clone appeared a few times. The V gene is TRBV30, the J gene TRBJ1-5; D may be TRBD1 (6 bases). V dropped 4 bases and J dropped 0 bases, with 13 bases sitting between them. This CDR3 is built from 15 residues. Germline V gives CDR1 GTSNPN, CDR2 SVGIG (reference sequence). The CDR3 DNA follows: TGTGCCTGGAAACCGACAGGCTATAGCAATCAGCCCCAGCATTTT. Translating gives CAWKPTGYSNQPQHF.

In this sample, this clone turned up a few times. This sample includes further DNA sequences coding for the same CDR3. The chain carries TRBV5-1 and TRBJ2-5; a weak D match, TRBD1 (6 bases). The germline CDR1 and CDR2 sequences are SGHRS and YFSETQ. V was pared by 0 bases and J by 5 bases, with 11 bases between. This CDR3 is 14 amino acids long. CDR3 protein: CASSLAGQGETQYF. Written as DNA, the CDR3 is TGCGCCAGCAGCTTGGCCGGGCAGGGGGAGACCCAGTACTTC.

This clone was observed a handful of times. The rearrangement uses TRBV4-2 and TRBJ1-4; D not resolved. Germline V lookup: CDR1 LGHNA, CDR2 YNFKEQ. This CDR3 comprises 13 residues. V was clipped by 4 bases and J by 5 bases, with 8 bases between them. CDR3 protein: CASSRGRNEKLFF. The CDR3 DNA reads TGTGCCAGCAGCCGAGGGAGGAATGAAAAACTGTTTTTT.

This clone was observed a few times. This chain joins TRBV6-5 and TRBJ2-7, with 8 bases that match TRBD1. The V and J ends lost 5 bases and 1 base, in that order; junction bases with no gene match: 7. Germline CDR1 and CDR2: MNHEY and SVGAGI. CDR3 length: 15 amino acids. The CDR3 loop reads CASSRRQGPSYEQYF. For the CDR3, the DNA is TGTGCCAGCAGTCGACGACAGGGGCCATCCTACGAGCAGTACTTC.

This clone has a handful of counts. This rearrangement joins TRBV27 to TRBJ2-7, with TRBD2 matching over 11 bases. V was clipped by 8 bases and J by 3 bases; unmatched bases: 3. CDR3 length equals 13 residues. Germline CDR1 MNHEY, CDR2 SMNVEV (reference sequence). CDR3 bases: TGTGCCAGCGGGACTAGCGGTTTCTACGAGCAGTACTTC. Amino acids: CASGTSGFYEQYF.

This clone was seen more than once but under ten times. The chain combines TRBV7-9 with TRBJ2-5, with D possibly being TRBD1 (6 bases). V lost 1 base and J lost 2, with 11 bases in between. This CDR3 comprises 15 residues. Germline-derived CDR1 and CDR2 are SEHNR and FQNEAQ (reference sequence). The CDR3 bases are TGTGCCAGCAGCTTAGAGTGGACAGATCAAGAGACCCAGTACTTC. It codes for CASSLEWTDQETQYF.

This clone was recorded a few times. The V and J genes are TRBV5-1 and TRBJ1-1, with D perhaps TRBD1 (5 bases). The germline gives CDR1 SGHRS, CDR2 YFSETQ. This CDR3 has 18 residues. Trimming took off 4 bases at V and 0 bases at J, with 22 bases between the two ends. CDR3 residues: CASSPPQESLPLNTEAFF. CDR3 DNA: TGCGCCAGCAGCCCACCACAGGAATCCCTACCCTTGAACACTGAAGCTTTCTTT.

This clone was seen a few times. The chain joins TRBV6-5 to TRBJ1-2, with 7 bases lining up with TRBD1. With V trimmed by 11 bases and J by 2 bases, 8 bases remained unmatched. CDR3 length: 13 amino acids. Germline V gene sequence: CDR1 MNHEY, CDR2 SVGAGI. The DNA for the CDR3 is TGTGCCCGGACAGGACAGTCCAACTATGGCTACACCTTC. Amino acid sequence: CARTGQSNYGYTF.

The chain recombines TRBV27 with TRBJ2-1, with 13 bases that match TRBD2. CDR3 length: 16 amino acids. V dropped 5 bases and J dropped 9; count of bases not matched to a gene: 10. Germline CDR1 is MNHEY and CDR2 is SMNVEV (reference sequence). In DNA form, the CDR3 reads TGTGCCAGCAGTCACGGACTAGCGGGAGTAGGGACTGAGCAGTTCTTC. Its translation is CASSHGLAGVGTEQFF.

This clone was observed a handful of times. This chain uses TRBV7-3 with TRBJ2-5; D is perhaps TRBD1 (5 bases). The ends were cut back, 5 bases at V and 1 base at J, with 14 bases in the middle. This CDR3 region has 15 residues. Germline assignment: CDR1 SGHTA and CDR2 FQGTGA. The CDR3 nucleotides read TGTGCCAGCAGCCCGACCCGGACACCCCAAGAGACCCAGTACTTC. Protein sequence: CASSPTRTPQETQYF.

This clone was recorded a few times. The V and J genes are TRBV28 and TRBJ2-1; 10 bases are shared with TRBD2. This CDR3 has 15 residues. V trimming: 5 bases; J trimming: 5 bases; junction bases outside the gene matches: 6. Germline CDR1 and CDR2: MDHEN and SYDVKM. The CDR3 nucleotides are TGTGCCAGCAGTGAAGCGGGAGGGCTCCACAATGAGCAGTTCTTC. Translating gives CASSEAGGLHNEQFF.

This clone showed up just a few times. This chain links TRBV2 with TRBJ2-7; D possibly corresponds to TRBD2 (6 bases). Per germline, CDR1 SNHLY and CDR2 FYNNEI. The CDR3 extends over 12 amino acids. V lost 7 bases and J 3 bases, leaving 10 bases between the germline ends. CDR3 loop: CASKAGSYEQYF. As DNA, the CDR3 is TGTGCCAGCAAGGCGGGAAGCTACGAGCAGTACTTC.

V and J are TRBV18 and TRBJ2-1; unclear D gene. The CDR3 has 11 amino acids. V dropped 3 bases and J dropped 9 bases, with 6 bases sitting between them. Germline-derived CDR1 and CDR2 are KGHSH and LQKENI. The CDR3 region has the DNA TGTGCCAGCTCACCCAACAGTGAGCAGTTCTTC. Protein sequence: CASSPNSEQFF.

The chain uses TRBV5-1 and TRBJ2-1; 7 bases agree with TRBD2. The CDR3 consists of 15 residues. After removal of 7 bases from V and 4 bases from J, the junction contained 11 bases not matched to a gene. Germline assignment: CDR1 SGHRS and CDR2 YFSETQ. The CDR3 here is CASRSGTTSYNEQFF. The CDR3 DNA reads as TGCGCCAGCCGCTCCGGGACTACTTCTTACAATGAGCAGTTCTTC. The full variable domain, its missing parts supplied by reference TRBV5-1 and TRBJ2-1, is KAGVTQTPRYLIKTRGQQVTLSCSPISGHRSVSWYQQTPGQGLQFLFEYFSETQRNKGNFPGRFSGRQFSNSRSEMNVSTLELGDSALYLCASRSGTTSYNEQFFGPGTRLTVL.

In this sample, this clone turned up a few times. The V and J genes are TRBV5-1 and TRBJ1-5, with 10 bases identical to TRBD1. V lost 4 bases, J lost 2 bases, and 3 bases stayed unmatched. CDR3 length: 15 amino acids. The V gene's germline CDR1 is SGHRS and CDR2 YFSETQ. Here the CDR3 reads CASSGGTGGNQPQHF. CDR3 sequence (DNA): TGCGCCAGCAGCGGGGGGACAGGGGGCAATCAGCCCCAGCATTTT. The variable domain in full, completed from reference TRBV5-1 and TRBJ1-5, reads KAGVTQTPRYLIKTRGQQVTLSCSPISGHRSVSWYQQTPGQGLQFLFEYFSETQRNKGNFPGRFSGRQFSNSRSEMNVSTLELGDSALYLCASSGGTGGNQPQHFGDGTRLSIL.

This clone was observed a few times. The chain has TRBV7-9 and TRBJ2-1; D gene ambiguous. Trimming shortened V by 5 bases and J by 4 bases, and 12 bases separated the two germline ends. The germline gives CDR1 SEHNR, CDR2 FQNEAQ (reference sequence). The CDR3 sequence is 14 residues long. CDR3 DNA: TGTGCCAGCAGCCAATCGGGTCGTTACAATGAGCAGTTCTTC. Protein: CASSQSGRYNEQFF.

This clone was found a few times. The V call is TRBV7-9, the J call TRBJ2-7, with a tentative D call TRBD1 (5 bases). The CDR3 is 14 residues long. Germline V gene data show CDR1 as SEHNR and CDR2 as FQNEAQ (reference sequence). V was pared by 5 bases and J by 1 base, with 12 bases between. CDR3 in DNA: TGTGCCAGCAGCGCTACCGACAGATCCTACGAGCAGTACTTC. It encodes CASSATDRSYEQYF.

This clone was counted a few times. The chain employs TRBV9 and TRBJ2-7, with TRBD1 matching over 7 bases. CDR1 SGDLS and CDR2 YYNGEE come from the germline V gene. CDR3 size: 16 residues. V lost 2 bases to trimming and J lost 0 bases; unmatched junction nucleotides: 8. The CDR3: CASSVLAGTVSYEQYF. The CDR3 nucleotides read TGTGCCAGCAGCGTCCTCGCCGGGACAGTCTCCTACGAGCAGTACTTC.

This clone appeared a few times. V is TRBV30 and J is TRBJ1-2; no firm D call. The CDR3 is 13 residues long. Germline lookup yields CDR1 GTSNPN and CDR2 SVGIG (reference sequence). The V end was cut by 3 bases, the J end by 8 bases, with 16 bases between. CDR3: CAWSFLRVGGYTF. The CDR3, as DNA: TGTGCCTGGAGCTTCCTGAGGGTTGGAGGCTACACCTTC.

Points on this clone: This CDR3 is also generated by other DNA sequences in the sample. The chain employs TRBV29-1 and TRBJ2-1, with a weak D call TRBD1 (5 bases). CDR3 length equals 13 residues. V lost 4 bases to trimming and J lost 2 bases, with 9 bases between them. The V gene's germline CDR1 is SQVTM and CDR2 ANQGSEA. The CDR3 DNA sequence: TGCAGCGTTGGGGGCAGAGCCTACAATGAGCAGTTCTTC. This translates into CSVGGRAYNEQFF.